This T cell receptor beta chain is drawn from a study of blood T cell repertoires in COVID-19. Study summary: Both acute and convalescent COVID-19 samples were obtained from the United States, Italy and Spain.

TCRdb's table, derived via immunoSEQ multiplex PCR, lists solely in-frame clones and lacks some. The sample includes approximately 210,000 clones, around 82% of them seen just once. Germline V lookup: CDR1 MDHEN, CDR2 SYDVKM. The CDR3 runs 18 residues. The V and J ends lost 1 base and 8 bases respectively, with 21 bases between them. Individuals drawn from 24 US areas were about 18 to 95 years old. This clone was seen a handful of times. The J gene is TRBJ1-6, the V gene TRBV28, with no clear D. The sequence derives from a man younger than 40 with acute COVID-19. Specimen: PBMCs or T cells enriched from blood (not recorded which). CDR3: CASSLYFSISRVDSPLHF. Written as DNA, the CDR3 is TGTGCCAGCAGTTTATACTTTTCAATCTCGAGAGTCGATTCACCCCTCCACTTT. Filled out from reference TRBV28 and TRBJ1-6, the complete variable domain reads DVKVTQSSRYLVKRTGEKVFLECVQDMDHENMFWYRQDPGLGLRLIYFSYDVKMKEKGDIPEGYSVSREKKERFSLILESASTNQTSMYLCASSLYFSISRVDSPLHFGNGTRLTVT.